The clone carrying this TCR beta chain was seen repeatedly, ten times or more. This record belongs to a study of T-cell memory formation after mild COVID-19. Trimming left V 6 bases short and J 6 bases short, with 20 bases between. The length of the CDR3 is 16 residues. Each CDR3 protein is one row after TCRdb ran MiXCR on the 5' RACE reads. The profile shows 550,000 to 700,000 distinct CDR3 sequences, 15% to 20% of them singletons. The sequence derives from an adult woman who had mild COVID-19 (a few samples of this study predate the infection). Cell type and time point are not known. The chain recombines TRBV12-3 or TRBV12-4 with TRBJ2-2, with D perhaps TRBD1 (5 bases). The sequenced sample was PBMCs or a T cell subset sorted from them (not recorded which). The CDR3 nucleotides are TGTGCCAGCAGCCCCCTGGGGCCCGCTCCCGCCGGGGAGCTGTTTTTT. Residues: CASSPLGPAPAGELFF.